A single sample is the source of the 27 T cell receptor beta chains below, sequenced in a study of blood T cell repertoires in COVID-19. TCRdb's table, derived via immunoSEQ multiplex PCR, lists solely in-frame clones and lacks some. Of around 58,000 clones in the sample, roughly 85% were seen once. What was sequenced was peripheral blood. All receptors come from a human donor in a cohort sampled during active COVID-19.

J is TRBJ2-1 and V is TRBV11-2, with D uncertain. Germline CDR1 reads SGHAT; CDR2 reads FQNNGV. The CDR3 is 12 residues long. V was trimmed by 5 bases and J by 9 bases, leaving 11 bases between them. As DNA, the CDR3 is TGTGCCAGCAGCCCCTCTATAGCTGAGCAGTTCTTC. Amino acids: CASSPSIAEQFF.

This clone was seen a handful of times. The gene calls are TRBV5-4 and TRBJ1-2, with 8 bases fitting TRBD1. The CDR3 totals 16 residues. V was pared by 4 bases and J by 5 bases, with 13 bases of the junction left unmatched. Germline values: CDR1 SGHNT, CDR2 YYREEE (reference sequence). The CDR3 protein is CASSRSNGQGEYGYTF. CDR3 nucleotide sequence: TGTGCCAGCAGCAGATCGAATGGACAGGGTGAGTATGGCTACACCTTC. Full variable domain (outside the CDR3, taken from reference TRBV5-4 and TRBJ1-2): ETGVTQSPTHLIKTRGQQVTLRCSSQSGHNTVSWYQQALGQGPQFIFQYYREEENGRGNFPPRFSGLQFPNYSSELNVNALELDDSALYLCASSRSNGQGEYGYTFGSGTRLTVV.

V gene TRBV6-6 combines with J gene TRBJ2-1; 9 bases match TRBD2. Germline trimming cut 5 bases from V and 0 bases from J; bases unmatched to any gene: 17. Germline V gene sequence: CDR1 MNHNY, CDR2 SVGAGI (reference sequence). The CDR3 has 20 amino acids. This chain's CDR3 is CASSPLDLSGGRFSYNEQFF. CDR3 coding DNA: TGTGCCAGCAGTCCCCTGGACTTGAGCGGGGGGCGGTTCTCCTACAATGAGCAGTTCTTC.

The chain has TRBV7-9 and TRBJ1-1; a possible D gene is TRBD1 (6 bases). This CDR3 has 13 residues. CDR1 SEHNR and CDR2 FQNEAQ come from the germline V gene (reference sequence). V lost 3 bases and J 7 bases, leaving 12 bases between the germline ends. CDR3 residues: CASSFRGVNEAFF. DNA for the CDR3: TGTGCCAGCAGCTTCAGGGGCGTGAATGAAGCTTTCTTT. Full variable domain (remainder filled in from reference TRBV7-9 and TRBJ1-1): DTGVSQNPRHKITKRGQNVTFRCDPISEHNRLYWYRQTLGQGPEFLTYFQNEAQLEKSRLLSDRFSAERPKGSFSTLEIQRTEQGDSAMYLCASSFRGVNEAFFGQGTRLTVV.

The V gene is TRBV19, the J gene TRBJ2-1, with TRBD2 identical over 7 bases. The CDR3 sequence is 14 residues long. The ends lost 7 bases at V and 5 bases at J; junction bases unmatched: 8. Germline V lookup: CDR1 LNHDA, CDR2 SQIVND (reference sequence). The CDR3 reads CASTRLADNNEQFF. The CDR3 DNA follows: TGTGCCAGTACCCGACTAGCAGATAACAATGAGCAGTTCTTC.

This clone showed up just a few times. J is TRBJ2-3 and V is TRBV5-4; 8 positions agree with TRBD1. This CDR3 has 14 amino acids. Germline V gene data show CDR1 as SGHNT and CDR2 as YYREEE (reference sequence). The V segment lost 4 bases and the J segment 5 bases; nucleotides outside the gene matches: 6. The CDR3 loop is CASSQPGGQDTQYF. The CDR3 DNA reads TGTGCCAGCAGCCAACCAGGGGGCCAAGATACGCAGTATTTT.

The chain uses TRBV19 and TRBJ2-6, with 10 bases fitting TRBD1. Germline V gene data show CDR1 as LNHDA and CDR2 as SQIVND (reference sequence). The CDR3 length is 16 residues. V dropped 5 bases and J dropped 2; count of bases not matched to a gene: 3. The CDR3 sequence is CASSLGTGAGANVLTF. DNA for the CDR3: TGTGCCAGTAGTCTAGGGACAGGGGCTGGGGCCAACGTCCTGACTTTC. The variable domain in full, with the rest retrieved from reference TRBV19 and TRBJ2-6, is DGGITQSPKYLFRKEGQNVTLSCEQNLNHDAMYWYRQDPGQGLRLIYYSQIVNDFQKGDIAEGYSVSREKKESFPLTVTSAQKNPTAFYLCASSLGTGAGANVLTFGAGSRLTVL.

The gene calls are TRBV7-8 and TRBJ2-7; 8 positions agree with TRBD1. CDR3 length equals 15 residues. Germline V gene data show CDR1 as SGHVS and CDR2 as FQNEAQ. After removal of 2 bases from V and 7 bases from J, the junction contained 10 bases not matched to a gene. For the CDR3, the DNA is TGTGCCAGCAGCTTAAAGGTCCAGGGGGCGATGGAGCAGTACTTC. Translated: CASSLKVQGAMEQYF.

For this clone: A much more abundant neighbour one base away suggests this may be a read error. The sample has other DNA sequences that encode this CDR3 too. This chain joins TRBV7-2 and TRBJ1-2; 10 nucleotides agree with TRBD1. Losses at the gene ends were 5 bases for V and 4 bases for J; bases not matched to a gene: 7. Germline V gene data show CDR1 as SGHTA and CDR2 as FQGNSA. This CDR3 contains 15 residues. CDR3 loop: CASSPSGTGAYGYTF. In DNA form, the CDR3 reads TGTGCCAGCAGCCCCTCCGGGACAGGGGCCTATGGCTACACCTTC.

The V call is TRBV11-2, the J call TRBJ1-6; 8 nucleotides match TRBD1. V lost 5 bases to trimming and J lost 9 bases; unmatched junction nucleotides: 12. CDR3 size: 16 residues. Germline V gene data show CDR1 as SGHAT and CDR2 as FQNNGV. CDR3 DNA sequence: TGTGCCAGCAGCCCCCCCGGACAGGGTATGGTTTCACCCCTCCACTTT. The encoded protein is CASSPPGQGMVSPLHF.

Written as DNA, the CDR3 is TGTGCCAGCAGTCAGCAGGGCGGGGGGGCGGTAGATACGCAGTATTTT. Protein product: CASSQQGGGAVDTQYF. The chain uses TRBV7-8 and TRBJ2-3; 9 nucleotides match TRBD2. The CDR3 totals 16 residues. Germline lookup yields CDR1 SGHVS and CDR2 FQNEAQ. V lost 6 bases and J lost 5; bases outside the gene matches: 12.

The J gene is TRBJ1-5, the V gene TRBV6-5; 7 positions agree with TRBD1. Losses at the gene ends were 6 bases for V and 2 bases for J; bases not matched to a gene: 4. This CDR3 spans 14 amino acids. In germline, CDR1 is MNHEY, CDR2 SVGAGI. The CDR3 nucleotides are TGTGCCAGCAGAAGTACAGGGGGCAATCAGCCCCAGCATTTT. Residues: CASRSTGGNQPQHF.

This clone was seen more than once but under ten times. The CDR3 DNA is TGTGCCAGCGGCACGGACAGGGGGCCCCGAGATACGCAGTATTTT. The encoded protein is CASGTDRGPRDTQYF. This sequence joins TRBV5-6 and TRBJ2-3; 11 bases align to TRBD1. The CDR3 covers 15 residues. Germline trimming cut 7 bases from V and 5 bases from J; bases unmatched to any gene: 9. Per the germline V gene, CDR1 is SGHDT and CDR2 is YYEEEE.

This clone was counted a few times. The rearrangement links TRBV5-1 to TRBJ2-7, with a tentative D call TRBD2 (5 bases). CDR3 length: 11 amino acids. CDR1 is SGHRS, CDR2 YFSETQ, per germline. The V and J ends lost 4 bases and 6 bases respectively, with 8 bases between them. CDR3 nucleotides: TGCGCCAGCAGCCTGAGCGGCGAGCAGTACTTC. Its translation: CASSLSGEQYF.

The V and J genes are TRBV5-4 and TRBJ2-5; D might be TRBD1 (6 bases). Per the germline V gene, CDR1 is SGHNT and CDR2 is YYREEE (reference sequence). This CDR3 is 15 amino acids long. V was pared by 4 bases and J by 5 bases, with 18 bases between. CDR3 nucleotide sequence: TGTGCCAGCAGCAAAATGGGGGCCGGGCGGGAGACCCAGTACTTC. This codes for CASSKMGAGRETQYF.

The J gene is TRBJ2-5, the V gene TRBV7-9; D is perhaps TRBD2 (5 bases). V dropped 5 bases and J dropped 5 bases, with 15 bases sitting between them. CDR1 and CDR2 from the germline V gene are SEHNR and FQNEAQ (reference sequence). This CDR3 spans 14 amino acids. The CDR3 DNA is TGTGCCAGCAGCATACCTCCGGGGTGGGAGACCCAGTACTTC. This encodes CASSIPPGWETQYF.

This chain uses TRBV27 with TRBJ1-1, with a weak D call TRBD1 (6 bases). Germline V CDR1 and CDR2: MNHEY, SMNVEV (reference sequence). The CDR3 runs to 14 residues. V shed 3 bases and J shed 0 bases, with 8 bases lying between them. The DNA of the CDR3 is TGTGCCAGCAGTTTCGAGGGGGTGAACACTGAAGCTTTCTTT. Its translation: CASSFEGVNTEAFF.

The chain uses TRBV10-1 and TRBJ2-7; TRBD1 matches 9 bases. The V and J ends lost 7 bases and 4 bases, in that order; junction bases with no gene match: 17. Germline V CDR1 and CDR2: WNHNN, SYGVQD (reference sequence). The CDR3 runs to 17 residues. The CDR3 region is CASTFDAPGTGIYEQYF. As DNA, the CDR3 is TGCGCCAGCACGTTTGACGCCCCCGGGACAGGGATTTACGAGCAGTACTTC.

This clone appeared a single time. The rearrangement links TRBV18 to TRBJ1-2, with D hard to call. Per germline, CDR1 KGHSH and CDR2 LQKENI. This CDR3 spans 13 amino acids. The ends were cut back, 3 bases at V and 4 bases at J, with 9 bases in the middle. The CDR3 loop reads CASSPERIYGYTF. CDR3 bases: TGTGCCAGCTCACCCGAGCGGATCTATGGCTACACCTTC.

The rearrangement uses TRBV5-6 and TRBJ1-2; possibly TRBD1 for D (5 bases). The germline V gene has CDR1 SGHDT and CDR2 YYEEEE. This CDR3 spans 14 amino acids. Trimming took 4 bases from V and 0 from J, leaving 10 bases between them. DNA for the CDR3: TGTGCCAGCAGCCGCGAGACAGCTAACTATGGCTACACCTTC. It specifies CASSRETANYGYTF. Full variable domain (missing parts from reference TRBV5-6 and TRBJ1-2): DAGVTQSPTHLIKTRGQQVTLRCSPKSGHDTVSWYQQALGQGPQFIFQYYEEEERQRGNFPDRFSGHQFPNYSSELNVNALLLGDSALYLCASSRETANYGYTFGSGTRLTVV.

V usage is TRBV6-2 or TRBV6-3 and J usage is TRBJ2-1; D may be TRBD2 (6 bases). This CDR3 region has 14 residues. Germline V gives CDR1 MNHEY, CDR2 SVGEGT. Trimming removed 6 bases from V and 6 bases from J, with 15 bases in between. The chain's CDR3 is CASSGTPEGNEQFF. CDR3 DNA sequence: TGTGCCAGCAGCGGGACTCCAGAGGGCAATGAGCAGTTCTTC.

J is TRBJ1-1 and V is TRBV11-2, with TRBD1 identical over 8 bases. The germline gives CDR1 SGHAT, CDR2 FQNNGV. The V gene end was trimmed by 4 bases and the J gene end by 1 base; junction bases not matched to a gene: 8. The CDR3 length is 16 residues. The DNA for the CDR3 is TGTGCCAGCAGCTCACCGTGGGACAGGCCGAACACTGAAGCTTTCTTT. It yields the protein CASSSPWDRPNTEAFF. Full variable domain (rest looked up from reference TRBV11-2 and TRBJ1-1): EAGVAQSPRYKIIEKRQSVAFWCNPISGHATLYWYQQILGQGPKLLIQFQNNGVVDDSQLPKDRFSAERLKGVDSTLKIQPAKLEDSAVYLCASSSPWDRPNTEAFFGQGTRLTVV.

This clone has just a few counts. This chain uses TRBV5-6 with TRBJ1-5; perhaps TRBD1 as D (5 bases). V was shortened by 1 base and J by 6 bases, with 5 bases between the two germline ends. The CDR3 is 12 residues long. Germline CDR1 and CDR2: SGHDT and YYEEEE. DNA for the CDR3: TGTGCCAGCAGCTTGCAGGGTCAGCCCCAGCATTTT. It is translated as CASSLQGQPQHF. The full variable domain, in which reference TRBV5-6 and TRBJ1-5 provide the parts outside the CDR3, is DAGVTQSPTHLIKTRGQQVTLRCSPKSGHDTVSWYQQALGQGPQFIFQYYEEEERQRGNFPDRFSGHQFPNYSSELNVNALLLGDSALYLCASSLQGQPQHFGDGTRLSIL.

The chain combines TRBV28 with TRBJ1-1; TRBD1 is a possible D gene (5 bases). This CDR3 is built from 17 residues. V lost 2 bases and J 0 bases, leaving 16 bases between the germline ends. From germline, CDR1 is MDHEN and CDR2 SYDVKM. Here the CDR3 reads CASSLGGRGLMNTEAFF. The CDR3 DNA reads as TGTGCCAGCAGTTTAGGGGGACGGGGACTCATGAACACTGAAGCTTTCTTT.

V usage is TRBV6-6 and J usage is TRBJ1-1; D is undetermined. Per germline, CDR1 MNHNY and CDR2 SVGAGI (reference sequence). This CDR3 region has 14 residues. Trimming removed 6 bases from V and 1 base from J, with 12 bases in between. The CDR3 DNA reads TGTGCCAGCAGCCCTGGTGTGAGGAACACTGAAGCTTTCTTT. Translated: CASSPGVRNTEAFF.

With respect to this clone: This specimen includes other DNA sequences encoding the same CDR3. CDR3 coding DNA: TGTGCCAGCAGCCTACAGGGGAGAAGCACAGATACGCAGTATTTT. Encoded protein: CASSLQGRSTDTQYF. V is TRBV6-5 and J is TRBJ2-3; TRBD1 agrees at 7 bases. Germline V CDR1 and CDR2: MNHEY, SVGAGI. This CDR3 has 15 amino acids. J lost 0 bases, V lost 6 bases, and 6 bases had no gene match.

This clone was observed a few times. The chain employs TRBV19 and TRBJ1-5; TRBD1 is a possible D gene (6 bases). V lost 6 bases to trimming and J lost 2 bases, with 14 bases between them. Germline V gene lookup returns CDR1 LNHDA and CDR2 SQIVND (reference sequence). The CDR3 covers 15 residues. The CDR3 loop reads CASRPAGDGNQPQHF. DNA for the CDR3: TGTGCCAGTAGACCAGCAGGGGATGGCAATCAGCCCCAGCATTTT.